The sequence of this T cell receptor beta chain was determined in a study of blood T cell repertoires in COVID-19. Whole-study context: Samples representing acute and convalescent COVID-19 were sourced from the United States, Italy and Spain.

CDR1 and CDR2 from the germline V gene are LNHDA and SQIVND (reference sequence). V was clipped by 7 bases and J by 6 bases, with 24 bases between them. This CDR3 is built from 16 residues. Authors' data handling: For nucleated cells, counts were estimated from reference gene primer amplification. Using immunoSEQ multiplex PCR, the repertoire was profiled, and TCRdb retains in-frame clones only, with some absent. Clonal size and the V and J genes are those of that table, whereas D and trimming came from the DNA. The top ten clones hold about 2.5% of a sample with roughly 410,000 clones, around 87% of them seen once.

The receptor's source is a woman aged 55-69 years with COVID-19, enrolled during active disease. The sample taken for sequencing was peripheral blood. The chain recombines TRBV19 with TRBJ1-2; D remains ambiguous. The CDR3: CASNVGGTYTENGYTF. As DNA, the CDR3 is TGTGCCAGTAATGTAGGCGGAACCTATACGGAGAATGGCTACACCTTC.